The TCR beta chain under discussion was sequenced for a study of T cells in Graves' hyperthyroidism and ophthalmopathy. V lost 3 bases and J lost 7, with 19 bases in between. The CDR3 has 16 residues. The germline V gene has CDR1 SEHNR and CDR2 FQNEAQ (reference sequence). The CDR3 regions of TCR beta were amplified from RNA transcripts. Using the HTBI primer set, a first-round RT-PCR was run on the TCR CDR3. TCRdb independently ran MiXCR on the multiplex PCR reads; one entry per CDR3 protein. The data contain 700,000 to 850,000 distinct CDR3 sequences, roughly a third of them singletons. This clonotype has ten or more counts.

The sequenced material came from blood. The V call is TRBV7-9, the J call TRBJ1-5, with a weak D call TRBD1 (5 bases). The clonotype was recovered from a woman between 40 and 50 years old with Graves' hyperthyroidism. The chain's CDR3 is CASSFGRDLGGQPQHF. As DNA, the CDR3 is TGTGCCAGCAGCTTCGGCCGGGACCTTGGTGGACAGCCCCAGCATTTT.